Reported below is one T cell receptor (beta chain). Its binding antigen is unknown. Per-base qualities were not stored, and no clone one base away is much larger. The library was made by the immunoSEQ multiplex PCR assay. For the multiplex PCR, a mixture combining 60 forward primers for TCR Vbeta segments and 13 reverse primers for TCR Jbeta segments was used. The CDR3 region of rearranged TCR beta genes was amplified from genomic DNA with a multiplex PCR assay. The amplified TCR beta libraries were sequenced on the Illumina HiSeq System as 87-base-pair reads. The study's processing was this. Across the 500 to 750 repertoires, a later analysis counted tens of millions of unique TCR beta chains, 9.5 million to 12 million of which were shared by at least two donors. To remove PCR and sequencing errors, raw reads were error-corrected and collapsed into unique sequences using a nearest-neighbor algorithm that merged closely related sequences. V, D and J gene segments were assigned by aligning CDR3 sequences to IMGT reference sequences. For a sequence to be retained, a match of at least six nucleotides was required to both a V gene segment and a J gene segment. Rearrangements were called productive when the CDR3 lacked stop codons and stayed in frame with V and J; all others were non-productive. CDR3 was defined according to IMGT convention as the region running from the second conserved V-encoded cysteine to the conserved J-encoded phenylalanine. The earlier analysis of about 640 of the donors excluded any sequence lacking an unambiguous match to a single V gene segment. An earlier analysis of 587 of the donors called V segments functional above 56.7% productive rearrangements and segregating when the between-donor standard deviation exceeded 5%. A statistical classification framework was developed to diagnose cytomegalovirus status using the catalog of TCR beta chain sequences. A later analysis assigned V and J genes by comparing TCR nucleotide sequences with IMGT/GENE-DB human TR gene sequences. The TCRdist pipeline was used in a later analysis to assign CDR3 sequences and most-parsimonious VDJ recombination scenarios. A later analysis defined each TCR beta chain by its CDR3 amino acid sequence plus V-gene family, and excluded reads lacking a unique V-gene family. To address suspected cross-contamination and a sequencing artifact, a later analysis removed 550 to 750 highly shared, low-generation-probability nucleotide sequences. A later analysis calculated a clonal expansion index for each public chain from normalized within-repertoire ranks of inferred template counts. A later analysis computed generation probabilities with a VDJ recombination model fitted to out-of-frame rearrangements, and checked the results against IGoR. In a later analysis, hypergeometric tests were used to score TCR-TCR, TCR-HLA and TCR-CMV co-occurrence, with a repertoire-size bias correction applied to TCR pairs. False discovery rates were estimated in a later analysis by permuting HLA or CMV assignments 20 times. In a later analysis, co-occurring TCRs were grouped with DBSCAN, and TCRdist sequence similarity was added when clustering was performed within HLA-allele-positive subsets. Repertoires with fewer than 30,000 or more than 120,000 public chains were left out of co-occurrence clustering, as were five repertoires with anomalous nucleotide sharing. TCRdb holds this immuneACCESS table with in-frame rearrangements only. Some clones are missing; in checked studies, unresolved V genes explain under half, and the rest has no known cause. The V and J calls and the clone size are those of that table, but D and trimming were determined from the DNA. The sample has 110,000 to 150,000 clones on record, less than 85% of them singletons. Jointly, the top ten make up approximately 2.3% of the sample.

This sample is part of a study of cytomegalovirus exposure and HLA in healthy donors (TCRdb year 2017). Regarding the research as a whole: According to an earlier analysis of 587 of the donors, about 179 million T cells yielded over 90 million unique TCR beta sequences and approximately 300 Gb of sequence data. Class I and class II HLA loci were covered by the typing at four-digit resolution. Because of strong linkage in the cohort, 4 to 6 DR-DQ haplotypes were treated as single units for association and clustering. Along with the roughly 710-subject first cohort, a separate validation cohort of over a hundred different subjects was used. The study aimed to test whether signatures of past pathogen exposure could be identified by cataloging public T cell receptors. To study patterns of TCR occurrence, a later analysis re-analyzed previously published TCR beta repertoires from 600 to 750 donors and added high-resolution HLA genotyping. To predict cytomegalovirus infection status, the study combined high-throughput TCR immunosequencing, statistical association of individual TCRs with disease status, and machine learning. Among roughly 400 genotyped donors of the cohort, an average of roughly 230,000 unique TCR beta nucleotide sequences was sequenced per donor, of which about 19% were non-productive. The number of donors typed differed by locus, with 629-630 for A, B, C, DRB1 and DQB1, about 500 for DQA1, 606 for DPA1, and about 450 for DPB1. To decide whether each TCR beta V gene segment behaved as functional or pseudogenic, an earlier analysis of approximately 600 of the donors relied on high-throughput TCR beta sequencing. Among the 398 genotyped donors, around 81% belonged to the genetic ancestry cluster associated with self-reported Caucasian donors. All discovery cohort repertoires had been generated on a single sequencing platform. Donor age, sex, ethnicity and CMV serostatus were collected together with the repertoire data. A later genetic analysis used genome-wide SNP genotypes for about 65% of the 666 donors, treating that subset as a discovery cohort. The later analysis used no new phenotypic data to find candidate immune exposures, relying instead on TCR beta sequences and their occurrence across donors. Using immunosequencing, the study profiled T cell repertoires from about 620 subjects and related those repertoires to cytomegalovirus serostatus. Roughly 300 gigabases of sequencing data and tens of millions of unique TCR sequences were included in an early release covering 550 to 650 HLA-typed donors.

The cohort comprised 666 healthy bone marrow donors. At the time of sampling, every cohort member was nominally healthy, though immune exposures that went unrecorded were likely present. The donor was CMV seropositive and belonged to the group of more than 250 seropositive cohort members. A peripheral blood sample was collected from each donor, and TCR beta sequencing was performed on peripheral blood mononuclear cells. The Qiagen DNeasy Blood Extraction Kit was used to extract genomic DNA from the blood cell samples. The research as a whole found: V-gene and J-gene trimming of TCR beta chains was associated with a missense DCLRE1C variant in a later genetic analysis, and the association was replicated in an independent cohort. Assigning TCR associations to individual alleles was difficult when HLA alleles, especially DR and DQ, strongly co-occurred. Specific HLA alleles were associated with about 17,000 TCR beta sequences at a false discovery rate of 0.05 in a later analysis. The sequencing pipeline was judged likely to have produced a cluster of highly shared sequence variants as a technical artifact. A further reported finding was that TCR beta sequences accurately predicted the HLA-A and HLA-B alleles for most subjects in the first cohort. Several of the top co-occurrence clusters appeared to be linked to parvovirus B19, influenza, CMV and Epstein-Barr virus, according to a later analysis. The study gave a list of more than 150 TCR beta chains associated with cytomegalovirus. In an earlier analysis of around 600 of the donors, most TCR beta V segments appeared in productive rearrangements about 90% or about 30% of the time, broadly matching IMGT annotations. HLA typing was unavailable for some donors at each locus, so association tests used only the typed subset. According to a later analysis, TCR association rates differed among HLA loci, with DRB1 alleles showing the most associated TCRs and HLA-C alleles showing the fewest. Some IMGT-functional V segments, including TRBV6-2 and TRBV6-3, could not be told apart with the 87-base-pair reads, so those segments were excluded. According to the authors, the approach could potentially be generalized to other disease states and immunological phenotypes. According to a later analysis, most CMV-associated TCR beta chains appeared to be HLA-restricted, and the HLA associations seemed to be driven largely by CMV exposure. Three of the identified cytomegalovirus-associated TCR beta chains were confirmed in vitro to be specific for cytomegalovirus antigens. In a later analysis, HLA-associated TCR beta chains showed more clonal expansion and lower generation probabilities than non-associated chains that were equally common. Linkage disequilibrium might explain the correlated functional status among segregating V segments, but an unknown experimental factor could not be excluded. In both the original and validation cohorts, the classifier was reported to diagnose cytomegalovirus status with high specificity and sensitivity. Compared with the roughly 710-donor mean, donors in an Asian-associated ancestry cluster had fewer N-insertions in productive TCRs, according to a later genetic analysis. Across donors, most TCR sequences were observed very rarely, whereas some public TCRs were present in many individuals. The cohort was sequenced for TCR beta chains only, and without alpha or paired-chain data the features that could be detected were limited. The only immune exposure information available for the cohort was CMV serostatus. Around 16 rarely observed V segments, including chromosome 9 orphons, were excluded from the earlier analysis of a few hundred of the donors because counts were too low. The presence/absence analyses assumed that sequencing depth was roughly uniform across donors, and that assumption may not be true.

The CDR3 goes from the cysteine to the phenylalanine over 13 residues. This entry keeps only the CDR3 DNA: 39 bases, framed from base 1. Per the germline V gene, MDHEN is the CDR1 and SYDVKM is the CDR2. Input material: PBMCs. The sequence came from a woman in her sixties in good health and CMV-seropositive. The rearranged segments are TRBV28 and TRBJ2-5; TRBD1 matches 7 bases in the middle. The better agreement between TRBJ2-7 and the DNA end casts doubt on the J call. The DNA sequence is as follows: TGTGCCAGCAGTTTGGAAACAGGGGACGAGCAGTACTTC. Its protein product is CASSLETGDEQYF.